The 13 T cell receptor beta chains listed next were all sequenced from one sample in a study of PD-L1 blockade in urothelial cancer. Time point: pretreatment peripheral blood. Libraries were prepared by immunoSEQ multiplex PCR; TCRdb keeps only in-frame clonotypes and omits some of them. The table shows 70,000 to 95,000 clones, with roughly 84% occurring only once. The sequencing used PBMCs, collected around atezolizumab (anti-PD-L1) treatment. All receptors come from a man aged 55 to 70 with urothelial cancer.

This clone was seen a single time. This chain joins TRBV19 and TRBJ2-3, with 14 nucleotides matching TRBD2. CDR3 length: 19 residues. The V gene's germline CDR1 is LNHDA and CDR2 SQIVND (reference sequence). Trimming at V came to 6 bases and at J to 1 base, leaving 12 bases not matched to a gene. CDR3 DNA sequence: TGTGCCAGTAGCCGGACAGATGGACTAGCGGGAGGAGGCACAGATACGCAGTATTTT. It translates to CASSRTDGLAGGGTDTQYF.

The rearrangement joins TRBV29-1 to TRBJ2-1, with TRBD1 identical over 11 bases. Germline lookup yields CDR1 SQVTM and CDR2 ANQGSEA. V gave up 2 bases and J gave up 7 bases; unmatched junction bases: 4. The CDR3 is 14 residues long. The CDR3 sequence: CSVEPGQGDNEQFF. In nucleotides, the CDR3 is TGCAGCGTTGAACCGGGACAGGGGGATAATGAGCAGTTCTTC.

This clone occurred once. The chain is built from TRBV5-1 and TRBJ1-2, with D maybe TRBD1 (6 bases). The CDR3 spans 14 residues. V was trimmed by 4 bases and J by 6 bases, leaving 16 bases between them. The germline gives CDR1 SGHRS, CDR2 YFSETQ. The CDR3 sequence is CASSLSQGADGYTF. CDR3 DNA: TGCGCCAGCAGCCTATCACAGGGAGCGGATGGCTACACCTTC.

V gene TRBV4-1 combines with J gene TRBJ1-3, with D perhaps matching TRBD1 (6 bases). Trimming took off 2 bases at V and 3 bases at J, with 8 bases between the two ends. Germline CDR1 and CDR2: MGHRA and YSYEKL. This CDR3 is 14 amino acids long. CDR3 amino acids: CASSQPTGGNTIYF. In DNA, the CDR3 is TGCGCCAGCAGCCAACCGACAGGTGGAAACACCATATATTTT.

The chain uses TRBV9 and TRBJ2-3; 7 nucleotides align to TRBD2. Germline values: CDR1 SGDLS, CDR2 YYNGEE. The CDR3 is 15 residues long. The junction had 6 bases not matched to a gene; V was cut back by 3 bases and J by 2 bases. CDR3 region: CASSAGGSPTDTQYF. CDR3 DNA: TGTGCCAGCAGCGCAGGCGGGAGTCCCACAGATACGCAGTATTTT.

This clone was picked up a small number of times. V gene TRBV27 combines with J gene TRBJ1-1; 8 nucleotides agree with TRBD1. Germline V gene data show CDR1 as MNHEY and CDR2 as SMNVEV (reference sequence). This CDR3 has 16 amino acids. V was clipped by 2 bases and J by 0 bases; unmatched bases: 5. CDR3 in amino acids: CASSLMQGAMNTEAFF. Written as DNA, the CDR3 is TGTGCCAGCAGTTTAATGCAGGGGGCCATGAACACTGAAGCTTTCTTT.

The chain couples TRBV7-9 to TRBJ2-1; D gene ambiguous. Deletions cut 2 bases from V and 9 bases from J, with 11 bases between. The CDR3 contains 13 residues. In germline, CDR1 is SEHNR, CDR2 FQNEAQ (reference sequence). CDR3 sequence: CASSLIRAIEQFF. CDR3 nucleotide sequence: TGTGCCAGCAGCTTAATCAGAGCGATTGAGCAGTTCTTC.

CDR3 sequence (DNA): TGTGCCAGCAGCCCGCGGACAGGAGCGTCTGAGCAGTACTTC. Protein sequence: CASSPRTGASEQYF. The chain combines TRBV5-6 with TRBJ2-7, with 7 nucleotides matching TRBD1. J gave up 7 bases and V 4 bases, and 11 bases lay outside the gene matches. CDR1 and CDR2 (germline): SGHDT, YYEEEE. CDR3 length: 14 amino acids. The entire variable domain, with the rest obtained from reference TRBV5-6 and TRBJ2-7, is as follows: DAGVTQSPTHLIKTRGQQVTLRCSPKSGHDTVSWYQQALGQGPQFIFQYYEEEERQRGNFPDRFSGHQFPNYSSELNVNALLLGDSALYLCASSPRTGASEQYFGPGTRLTVT.

The chain joins TRBV7-8 to TRBJ1-1; 8 bases fit TRBD1. This CDR3 has 15 amino acids. CDR1 and CDR2 (germline): SGHVS, FQNEAQ. V shed 1 base, J shed 1 base, and the junction held 2 bases outside the gene matches. CDR3 DNA sequence: TGTGCCAGCAGCTTAGGCGGACAGGGGAACACTGAAGCTTTCTTT. Protein sequence: CASSLGGQGNTEAFF.

V gene TRBV7-2 combines with J gene TRBJ2-1, with D perhaps matching TRBD2 (6 bases). The germline V and J ends were trimmed by 4 bases and 0 bases, with 10 bases remaining between them. Per germline, CDR1 SGHTA and CDR2 FQGNSA. This CDR3 contains 15 residues. The CDR3 sequence is CASSSGTGSYNEQFF. The DNA of the CDR3 is TGTGCCAGCAGCTCCGGGACTGGCTCCTACAATGAGCAGTTCTTC.

The chain joins TRBV5-4 to TRBJ2-3; no firm D call. Trimming took off 0 bases at V and 1 base at J, with 15 bases between the two ends. The germline gives CDR1 SGHNT, CDR2 YYREEE (reference sequence). There are 17 residues in the CDR3. The CDR3 here is CASSLAGRGIGTDTQYF. The CDR3, as DNA: TGTGCCAGCAGCTTGGCCGGTCGAGGTATTGGCACAGATACGCAGTATTTT.

The chain employs TRBV19 and TRBJ1-1; TRBD1 matches 9 bases. The V gene end was trimmed by 6 bases and the J gene end by 6 bases; junction bases not matched to a gene: 11. Germline CDR1 is LNHDA and CDR2 is SQIVND (reference sequence). This CDR3 is built from 15 residues. DNA for the CDR3: TGTGCCAGTAGCCTACAGGGGGCGGGGATCCCTGAAGCTTTCTTT. Its protein product is CASSLQGAGIPEAFF.

This chain links TRBV27 with TRBJ2-7, with D uncertain. This CDR3 contains 11 residues. With 4 bases removed from V and 6 bases from J, the gap between germline ends came to 7 bases. CDR1 is MNHEY and CDR2 is SMNVEV in the germline V gene (reference sequence). Here the CDR3 reads CASSSPLEQYF. The DNA for the CDR3 is TGTGCCAGCAGTTCCCCCCTCGAGCAGTACTTC.